Shown below are 11 T cell receptor beta chains from a single sample sequenced in a study of T cells in Graves' hyperthyroidism and ophthalmopathy. There were TCR beta CDR3 regions amplified from RNA transcripts. With the HTBI primer set, the TCR CDR3 went through a first round of RT-PCR. Each CDR3 protein gets one entry after TCRdb re-called the multiplex PCR reads with MiXCR. The table records under 400,000 distinct CDR3 sequences, 15% to 20% of them present only once. Sequenced: blood. The source is a woman aged 40 to 49 with Graves' ophthalmopathy.

This clonotype was seen at least ten times. The rearrangement links TRBV4-3 to TRBJ2-2; D unclear. The CDR3 runs to 14 residues. CDR1 LGHNA and CDR2 YSLEER come from the germline V gene. Trimming cost V 2 bases and J 7 bases, with 11 bases left between them. The CDR3 loop reads CASSQSILGGELFF. Here the CDR3 DNA reads TGCGCCAGCAGCCAATCCATACTGGGCGGGGAGCTGTTTTTT.

This clonotype occurred many times. The chain employs TRBV2 and TRBJ1-2; D is unclear. Germline V gene lookup returns CDR1 SNHLY and CDR2 FYNNEI. Trimming removed 6 bases at V and 3 bases at J, with 8 bases between. The CDR3 loop spans 12 amino acids. In DNA form, the CDR3 reads TGTGCCAGCAGGGTGGTTGACTATGGCTACACCTTC. Translation: CASRVVDYGYTF.

This clonotype turned up a few times. The junction shows a germline mismatch at one end, possibly a read error. J is TRBJ1-5 and V is TRBV6-2 or TRBV6-3; D is unresolved. Germline V gene sequence: CDR1 MNHEY, CDR2 SVGEGT. CDR3 length: 14 amino acids. The CDR3 sequence is CATSDFLSIQPQHF. DNA for the CDR3: TGTGCCACCAGTGATTTCTTGAGTATCCAGCCCCAGCATTTT.

This clonotype was counted many times. The chain recombines TRBV7-2 with TRBJ2-4; D may be TRBD1 or TRBD2 (5 bases each). Germline values: CDR1 SGHTA, CDR2 FQGNSA. V dropped 5 bases and J dropped 8 bases, with 22 bases sitting between them. The CDR3 has 16 residues. CDR3: CASSRTSTVLGHIQYF. In DNA form, the CDR3 reads TGTGCCAGCAGCCGAACCTCGACAGTTTTGGGACACATTCAGTACTTC.

This clonotype was recorded at least ten times. V usage is TRBV28 and J usage is TRBJ2-7, with D possibly TRBD2 on 5 matching bases. The ends were cut back, 6 bases at V and 5 bases at J, with 11 bases in the middle. The CDR3 loop spans 12 amino acids. Germline CDR1 is MDHEN and CDR2 is SYDVKM. In DNA, the CDR3 is TGTGCCAGCAGCCCCGGGGTCCACGAGCAGTACTTC. It is translated as CASSPGVHEQYF. Full variable domain (rest looked up from reference TRBV28 and TRBJ2-7): DVKVTQSSRYLVKRTGEKVFLECVQDMDHENMFWYRQDPGLGLRLIYFSYDVKMKEKGDIPEGYSVSREKKERFSLILESASTNQTSMYLCASSPGVHEQYFGPGTRLTVT.

This clonotype was observed at least ten times. The CDR3 region is CASSTGPSNQPQHF. In DNA form, the CDR3 reads TGTGCCAGCAGCACCGGGCCCAGCAATCAGCCCCAGCATTTT. The chain joins TRBV9 to TRBJ1-5, with unresolved D. The V gene's germline CDR1 is SGDLS and CDR2 YYNGEE. The ends were cut back, 4 bases at V and 1 base at J, with 9 bases in the middle. The CDR3 is made up of 14 amino acids.

The sample holds many counts of this clonotype. The rearrangement uses TRBV10-3 and TRBJ2-7, with D uncertain. Germline CDR1 reads ENHRY; CDR2 reads SYGVKD. The ends were cut back, 3 bases at V and 0 bases at J, with 3 bases in the middle. This CDR3 has 12 amino acids. The CDR3 DNA reads TGTGCCATCAGTGACCGCTCCTACGAGCAGTACTTC. This codes for CAISDRSYEQYF.

The CDR3 DNA reads TGCAGCGTTGCAACGGGGGGGAATCAGCCCCAGCATTTT. Protein: CSVATGGNQPQHF. J is TRBJ1-5 and V is TRBV29-1; a possible D gene is TRBD1 (5 bases). The CDR3 covers 13 residues. The ends were cut back, 4 bases at V and 4 bases at J, with 11 bases in the middle. CDR1 is SQVTM and CDR2 is ANQGSEA in the germline V gene.

The gene calls are TRBV6-1 and TRBJ2-7; the D gene is possibly TRBD1 (5 bases). V lost 5 bases and J 0 bases, leaving 11 bases between the germline ends. CDR1 is MNHNS, CDR2 SASEGT, per germline. The CDR3 runs 14 residues. The CDR3 here is CASSRTLSSYEQYF. The DNA for the CDR3 is TGTGCCAGCAGTCGGACACTGAGCTCCTACGAGCAGTACTTC.

This clonotype has ten or more counts. The chain combines TRBV6-5 with TRBJ1-2; 7 bases line up with TRBD1. CDR1 is MNHEY and CDR2 is SVGAGI in the germline V gene. V dropped 2 bases and J dropped 5; count of bases not matched to a gene: 5. This CDR3 comprises 14 residues. The CDR3 DNA follows: TGTGCCAGCAGTTACACCGGGACAGAGTATGGCTACACCTTC. Its translation: CASSYTGTEYGYTF.

At least ten counts were recorded for this clonotype. The chain combines TRBV20-1 with TRBJ2-7, with TRBD2 matching over 7 bases. Losses at the gene ends were 1 base for V and 6 bases for J; bases not matched to a gene: 6. This CDR3 contains 13 residues. Germline assignment: CDR1 DFQATT and CDR2 SNEGSKA (reference sequence). The CDR3 spells CSARVTGGAEQYF. CDR3 DNA sequence: TGCAGTGCTAGAGTTACGGGAGGCGCCGAGCAGTACTTC.